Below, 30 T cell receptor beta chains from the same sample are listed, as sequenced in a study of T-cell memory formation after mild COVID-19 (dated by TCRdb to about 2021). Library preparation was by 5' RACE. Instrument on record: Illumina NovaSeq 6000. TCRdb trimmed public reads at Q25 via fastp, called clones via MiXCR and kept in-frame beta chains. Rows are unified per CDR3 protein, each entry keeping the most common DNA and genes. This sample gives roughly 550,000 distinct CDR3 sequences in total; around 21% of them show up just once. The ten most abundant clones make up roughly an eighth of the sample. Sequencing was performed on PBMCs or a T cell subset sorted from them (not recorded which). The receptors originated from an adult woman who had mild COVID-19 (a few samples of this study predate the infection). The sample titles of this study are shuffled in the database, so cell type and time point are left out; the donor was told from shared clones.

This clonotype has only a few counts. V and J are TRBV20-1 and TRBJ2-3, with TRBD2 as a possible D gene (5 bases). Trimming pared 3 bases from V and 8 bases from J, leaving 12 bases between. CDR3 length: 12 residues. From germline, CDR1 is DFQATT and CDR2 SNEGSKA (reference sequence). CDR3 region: CSASPEVGTQYF. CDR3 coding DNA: TGCAGTGCTAGCCCGGAGGTTGGTACGCAGTATTTT.

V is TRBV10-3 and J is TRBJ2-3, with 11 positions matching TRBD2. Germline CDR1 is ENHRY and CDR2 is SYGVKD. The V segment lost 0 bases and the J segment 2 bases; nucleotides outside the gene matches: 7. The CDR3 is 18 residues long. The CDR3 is CAISESKTSGSNTDTQYF. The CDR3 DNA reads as TGTGCCATCAGTGAGTCAAAAACTAGCGGGAGTAACACAGATACGCAGTATTTT.

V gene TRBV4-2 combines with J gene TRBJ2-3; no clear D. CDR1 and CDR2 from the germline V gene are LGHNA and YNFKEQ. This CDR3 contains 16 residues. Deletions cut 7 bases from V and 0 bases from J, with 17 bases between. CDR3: CASTTGRASSTDTQYF. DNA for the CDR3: TGTGCCAGCACCACCGGACGAGCGTCTAGCACAGATACGCAGTATTTT.

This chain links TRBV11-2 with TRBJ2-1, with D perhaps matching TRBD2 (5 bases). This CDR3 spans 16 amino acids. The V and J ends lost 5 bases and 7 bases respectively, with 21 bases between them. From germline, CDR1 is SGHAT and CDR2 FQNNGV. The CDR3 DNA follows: TGTGCCAGCAGCCCCCTGGGTTGGGGAGAGTGGAATGAGCAGTTCTTC. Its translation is CASSPLGWGEWNEQFF.

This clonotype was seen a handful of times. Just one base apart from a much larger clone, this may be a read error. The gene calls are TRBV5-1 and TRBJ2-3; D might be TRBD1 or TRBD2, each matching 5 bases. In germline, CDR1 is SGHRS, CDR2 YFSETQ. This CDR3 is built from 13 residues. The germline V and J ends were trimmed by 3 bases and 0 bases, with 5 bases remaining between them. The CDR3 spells CASSWDSTDTQYF. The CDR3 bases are TGCGCCAGCAGCTGGGACAGCACAGATACGCAGTATTTT.

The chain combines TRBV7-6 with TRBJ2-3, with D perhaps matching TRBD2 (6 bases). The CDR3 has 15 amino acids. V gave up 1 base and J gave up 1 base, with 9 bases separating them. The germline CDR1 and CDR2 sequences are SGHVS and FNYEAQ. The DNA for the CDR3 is TGTGCCAGCAGCTTAGAGTGGGGGGGCACAGATACGCAGTATTTT. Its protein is CASSLEWGGTDTQYF. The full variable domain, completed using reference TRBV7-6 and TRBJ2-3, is GAGVSQSPRYKVTKRGQDVALRCDPISGHVSLYWYRQALGQGPEFLTYFNYEAQQDKSGLPNDRFSAERPEGSISTLTIQRTEQRDSAMYRCASSLEWGGTDTQYFGPGTRLTVL.

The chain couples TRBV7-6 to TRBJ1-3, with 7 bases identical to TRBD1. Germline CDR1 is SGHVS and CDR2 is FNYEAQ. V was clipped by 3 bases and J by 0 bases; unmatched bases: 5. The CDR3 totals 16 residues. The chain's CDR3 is CASSFPGDSSGNTIYF. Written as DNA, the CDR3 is TGTGCCAGCAGCTTTCCCGGGGACAGCTCTGGAAACACCATATATTTT.

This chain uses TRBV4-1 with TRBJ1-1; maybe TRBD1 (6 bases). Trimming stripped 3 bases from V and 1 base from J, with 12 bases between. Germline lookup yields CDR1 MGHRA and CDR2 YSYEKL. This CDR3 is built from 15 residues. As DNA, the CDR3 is TGCGCCAGCAGCCAGCCGGGGGCAGGGAACACTGAAGCTTTCTTT. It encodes CASSQPGAGNTEAFF.

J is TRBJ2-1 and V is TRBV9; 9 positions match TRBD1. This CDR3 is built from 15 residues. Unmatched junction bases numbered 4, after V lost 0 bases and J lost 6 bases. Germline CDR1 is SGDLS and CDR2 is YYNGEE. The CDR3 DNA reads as TGTGCCAGCAGCGTAGGGGACAGGGCGCCCAATGAGCAGTTCTTC. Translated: CASSVGDRAPNEQFF.

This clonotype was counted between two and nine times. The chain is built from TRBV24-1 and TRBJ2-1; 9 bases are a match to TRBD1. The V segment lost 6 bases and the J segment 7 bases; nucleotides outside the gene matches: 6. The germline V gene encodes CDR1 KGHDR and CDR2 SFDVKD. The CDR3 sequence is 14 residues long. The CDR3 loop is CATSTGGIGNEQFF. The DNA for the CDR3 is TGTGCCACCAGTACAGGGGGCATAGGGAATGAGCAGTTCTTC.

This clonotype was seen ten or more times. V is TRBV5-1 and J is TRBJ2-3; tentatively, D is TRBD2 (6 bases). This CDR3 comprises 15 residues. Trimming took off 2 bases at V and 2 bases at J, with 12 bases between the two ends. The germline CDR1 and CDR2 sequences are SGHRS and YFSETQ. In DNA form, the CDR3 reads TGCGCCAGCAGCTTAAACGGGGGAGTCACAGATACGCAGTATTTT. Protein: CASSLNGGVTDTQYF.

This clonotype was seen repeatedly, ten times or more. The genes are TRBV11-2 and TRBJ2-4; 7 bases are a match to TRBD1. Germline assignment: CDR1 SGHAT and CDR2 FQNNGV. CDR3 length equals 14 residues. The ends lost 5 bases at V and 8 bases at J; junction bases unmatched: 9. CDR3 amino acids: CASSPPGQADIQYF. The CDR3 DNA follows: TGTGCCAGCAGCCCGCCTGGACAGGCCGACATTCAGTACTTC. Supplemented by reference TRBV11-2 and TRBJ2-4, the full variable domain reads EAGVAQSPRYKIIEKRQSVAFWCNPISGHATLYWYQQILGQGPKLLIQFQNNGVVDDSQLPKDRFSAERLKGVDSTLKIQPAKLEDSAVYLCASSPPGQADIQYFGAGTRLSVL.

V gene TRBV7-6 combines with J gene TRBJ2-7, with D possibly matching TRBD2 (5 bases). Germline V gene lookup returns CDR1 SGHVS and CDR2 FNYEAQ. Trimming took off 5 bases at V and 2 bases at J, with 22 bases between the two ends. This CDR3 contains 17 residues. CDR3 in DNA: TGTGCCAGCAGCCGCGCCACACTAGTCGTGGGCCCCTACGAGCAGTACTTC. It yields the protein CASSRATLVVGPYEQYF.

The CDR3 here is CASSDRGNSPLHF. Written as DNA, the CDR3 is TGTGCCAGCAGCGACAGGGGGAATTCACCCCTCCACTTT. The chain combines TRBV11-2 with TRBJ1-6, with TRBD1 matching over 9 bases. The V gene end was trimmed by 5 bases and the J gene end by 7 bases; junction bases not matched to a gene: 0. The CDR3 extends over 13 amino acids. Germline lookup yields CDR1 SGHAT and CDR2 FQNNGV.

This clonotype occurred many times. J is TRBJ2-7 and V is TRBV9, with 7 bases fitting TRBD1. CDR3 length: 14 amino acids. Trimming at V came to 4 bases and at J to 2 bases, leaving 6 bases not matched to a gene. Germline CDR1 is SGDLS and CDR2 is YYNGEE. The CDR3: CASSPRTGAYEQYF. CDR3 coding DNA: TGTGCCAGCAGCCCCCGTACAGGGGCCTACGAGCAGTACTTC.

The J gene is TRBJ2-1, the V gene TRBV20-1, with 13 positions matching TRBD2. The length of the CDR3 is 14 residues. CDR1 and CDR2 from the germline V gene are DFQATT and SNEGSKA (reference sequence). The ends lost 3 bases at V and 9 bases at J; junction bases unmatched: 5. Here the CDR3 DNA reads TGCAGTGCTAGGATCACTAGCGGGAGGGCTGAGCAGTTCTTC. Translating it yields CSARITSGRAEQFF.

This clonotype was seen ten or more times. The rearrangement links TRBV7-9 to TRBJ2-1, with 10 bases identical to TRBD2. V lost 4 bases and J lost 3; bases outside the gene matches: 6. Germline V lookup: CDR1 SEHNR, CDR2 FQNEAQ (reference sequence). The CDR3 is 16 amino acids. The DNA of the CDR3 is TGTGCCAGCAGCTCTCTAGCGGGGGAGCGCTACAATGAGCAGTTCTTC. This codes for CASSSLAGERYNEQFF.

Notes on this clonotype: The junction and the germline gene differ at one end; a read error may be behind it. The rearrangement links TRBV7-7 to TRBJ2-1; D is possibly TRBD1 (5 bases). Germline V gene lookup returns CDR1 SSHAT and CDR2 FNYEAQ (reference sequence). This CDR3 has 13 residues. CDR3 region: CASSLGVANEQFF. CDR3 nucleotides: TGTGCTAGCAGCTTAGGGGTAGCAAATGAGCAGTTCTTC.

CDR3 sequence (DNA): TGTGCCAGCAGCTTAAACCAGGGCAAGAACACCGGGGAGCTGTTTTTT. The encoded protein is CASSLNQGKNTGELFF. V usage is TRBV7-9 and J usage is TRBJ2-2, with a possible D match to TRBD1 (5 bases). The germline gives CDR1 SEHNR, CDR2 FQNEAQ (reference sequence). V lost 2 bases and J lost 1, with 11 bases in between. The CDR3 has 16 residues.

This chain's CDR3 is CASRRHISSYNEQFF. In DNA, the CDR3 is TGTGCCAGCAGGAGACACATATCCTCCTACAATGAGCAGTTCTTC. The chain combines TRBV12-3 or TRBV12-4 with TRBJ2-1; D uncertain. Trimming removed 6 bases at V and 0 bases at J, with 12 bases between. This CDR3 is built from 15 residues.

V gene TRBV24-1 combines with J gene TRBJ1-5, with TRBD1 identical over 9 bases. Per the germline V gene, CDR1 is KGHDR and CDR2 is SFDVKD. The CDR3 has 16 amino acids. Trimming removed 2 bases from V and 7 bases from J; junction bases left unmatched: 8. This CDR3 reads CATSDSWTGAFQPQHF. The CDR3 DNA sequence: TGTGCCACCAGTGATTCCTGGACAGGGGCTTTCCAGCCCCAGCATTTT.

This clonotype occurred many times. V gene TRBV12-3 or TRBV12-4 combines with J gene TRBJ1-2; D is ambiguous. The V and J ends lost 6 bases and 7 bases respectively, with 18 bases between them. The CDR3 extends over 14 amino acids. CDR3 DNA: TGTGCCAGCAGCCTAGCCTTGGGCGGGCCTGGCTACACCTTC. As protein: CASSLALGGPGYTF.

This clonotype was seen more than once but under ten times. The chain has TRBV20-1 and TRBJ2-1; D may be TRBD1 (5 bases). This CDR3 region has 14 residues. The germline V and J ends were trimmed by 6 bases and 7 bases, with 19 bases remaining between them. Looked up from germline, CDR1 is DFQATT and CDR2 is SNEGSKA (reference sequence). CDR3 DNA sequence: TGCAGTGCCAGGGATCCGCTGGTGGGGAATGAGCAGTTCTTC. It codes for CSARDPLVGNEQFF.

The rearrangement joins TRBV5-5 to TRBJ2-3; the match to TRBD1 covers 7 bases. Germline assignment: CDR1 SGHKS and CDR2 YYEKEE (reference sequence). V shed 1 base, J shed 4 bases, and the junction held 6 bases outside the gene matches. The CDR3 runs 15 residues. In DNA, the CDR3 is TGTGCCAGCAGCTTGACAGGGCAGGGGGCAGATACGCAGTATTTT. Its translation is CASSLTGQGADTQYF.

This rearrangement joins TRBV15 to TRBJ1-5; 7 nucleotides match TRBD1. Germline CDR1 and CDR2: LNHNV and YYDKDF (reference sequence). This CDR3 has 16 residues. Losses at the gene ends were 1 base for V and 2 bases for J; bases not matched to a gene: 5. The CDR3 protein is CATSRAEGQGNQPQHF. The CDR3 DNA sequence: TGTGCCACCAGCAGAGCCGAAGGACAGGGCAATCAGCCCCAGCATTTT. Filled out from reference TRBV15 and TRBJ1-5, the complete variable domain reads DAMVIQNPRYQVTQFGKPVTLSCSQTLNHNVMYWYQQKSSQAPKLLFHYYDKDFNNEADTPDNFQSRRPNTSFCFLDIRSPGLGDTAMYLCATSRAEGQGNQPQHFGDGTRLSIL.

The CDR3 DNA reads as TGCAGTGCTAGAGTAGCGGGAGGGCTCAATGAGCAGTTCTTC. Protein product: CSARVAGGLNEQFF. V gene TRBV20-1 combines with J gene TRBJ2-1, with 11 bases that match TRBD2. Germline V gene sequence: CDR1 DFQATT, CDR2 SNEGSKA (reference sequence). The CDR3 covers 14 residues. Losses at the gene ends were 1 base for V and 6 bases for J; bases not matched to a gene: 2.

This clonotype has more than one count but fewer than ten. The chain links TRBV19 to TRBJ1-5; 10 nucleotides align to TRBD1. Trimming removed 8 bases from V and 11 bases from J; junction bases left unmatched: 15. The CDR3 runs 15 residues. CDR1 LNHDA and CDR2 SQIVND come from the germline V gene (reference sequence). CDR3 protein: CASRPDRGGLGAQHF. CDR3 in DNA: TGTGCCAGTCGCCCGGACAGGGGGGGGCTTGGGGCCCAGCATTTT. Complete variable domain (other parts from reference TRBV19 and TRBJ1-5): DGGITQSPKYLFRKEGQNVTLSCEQNLNHDAMYWYRQDPGQGLRLIYYSQIVNDFQKGDIAEGYSVSREKKESFPLTVTSAQKNPTAFYLCASRPDRGGLGAQHFGDGTRLSIL.

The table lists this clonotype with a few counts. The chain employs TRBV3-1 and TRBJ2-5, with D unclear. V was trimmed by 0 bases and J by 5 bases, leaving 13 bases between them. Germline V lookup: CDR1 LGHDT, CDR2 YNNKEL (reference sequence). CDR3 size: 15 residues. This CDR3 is CASSQDPGPRETQYF. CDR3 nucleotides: TGTGCCAGCAGCCAAGACCCGGGCCCCCGGGAGACCCAGTACTTC.

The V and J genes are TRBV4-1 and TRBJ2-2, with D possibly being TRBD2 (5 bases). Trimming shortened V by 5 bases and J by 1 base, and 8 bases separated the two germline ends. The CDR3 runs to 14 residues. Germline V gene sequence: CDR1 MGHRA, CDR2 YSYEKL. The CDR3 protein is CASSIGENTGELFF. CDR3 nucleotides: TGCGCCAGCAGCATCGGGGAGAACACCGGGGAGCTGTTTTTT.

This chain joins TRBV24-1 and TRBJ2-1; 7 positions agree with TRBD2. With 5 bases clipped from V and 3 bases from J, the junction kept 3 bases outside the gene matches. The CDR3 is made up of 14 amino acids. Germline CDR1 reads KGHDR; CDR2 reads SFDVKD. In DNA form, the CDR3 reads TGTGCCACCAGTGCACGGGGGGTCTACAATGAGCAGTTCTTC. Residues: CATSARGVYNEQFF.